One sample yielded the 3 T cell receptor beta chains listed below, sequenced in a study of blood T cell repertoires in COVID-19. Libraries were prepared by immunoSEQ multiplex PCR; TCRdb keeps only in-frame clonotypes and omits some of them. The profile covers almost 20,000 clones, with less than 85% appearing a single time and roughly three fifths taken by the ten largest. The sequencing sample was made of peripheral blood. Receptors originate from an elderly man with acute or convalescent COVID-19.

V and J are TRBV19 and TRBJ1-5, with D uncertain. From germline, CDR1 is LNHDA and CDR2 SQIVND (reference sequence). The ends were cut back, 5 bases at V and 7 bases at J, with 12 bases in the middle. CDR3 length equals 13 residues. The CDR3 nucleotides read TGTGCCAGTAGTGGCACGGGGAGCCAGCCCCAGCATTTT. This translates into CASSGTGSQPQHF.

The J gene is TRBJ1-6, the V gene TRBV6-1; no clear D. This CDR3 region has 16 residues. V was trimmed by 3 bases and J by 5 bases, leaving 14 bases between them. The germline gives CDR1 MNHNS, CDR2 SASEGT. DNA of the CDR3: TGTGCCAGCAGTGACCCCGGCAGGATCGATAATTCACCCCTCCACTTT. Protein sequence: CASSDPGRIDNSPLHF.

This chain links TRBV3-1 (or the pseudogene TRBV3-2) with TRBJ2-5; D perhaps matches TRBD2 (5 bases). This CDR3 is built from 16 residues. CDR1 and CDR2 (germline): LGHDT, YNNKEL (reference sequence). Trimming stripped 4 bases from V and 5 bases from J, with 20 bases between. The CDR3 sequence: CASSPGSSLTGETQYF. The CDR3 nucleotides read TGTGCCAGCAGCCCTGGCTCTTCCCTTACGGGGGAGACCCAGTACTTC.